This TCR beta chain came from a study of Graves' ophthalmopathy and Graves' hyperthyroidism. The study's findings and limits: Sensitivity reached roughly 70% and specificity 72% to 80% when the model predicted ophthalmopathy progression. Ophthalmopathy cases were distinguished from stable hyperthyroidism by a 13-signature model, reaching just over 85% sensitivity and roughly 80% specificity.

This clonotype showed up just a few times. The antigen is unknown. Cases classed as stable hyperthyroidism had no ophthalmopathy within 18 months of follow-up. Other autoimmune diseases, uncontrolled infections, pregnancy or lactation excluded patients from enrollment. CDR3 length: 14 amino acids. Per germline, CDR1 GTSNPN and CDR2 SVGIG (reference sequence). The V gene lost 0 bases and the J gene lost 4 bases, with 12 bases spanning the gap. The sequenced template was RNA, covering the TCR beta CDR3 region. Scientists carried out first-round RT-PCR using HTBI primers and then a second-round multiplex PCR. TCRdb re-derived calls from the multiplex PCR reads in MiXCR, one entry per CDR3 protein. The table has some 410,000 distinct CDR3 sequences, roughly 21% seen once.

The source of this sequence is a woman between 18 and 29 years old with stable Graves' hyperthyroidism. The J gene is TRBJ2-5, the V gene TRBV30; D is unresolved. The source material was peripheral blood. The CDR3 is CAWSVIGRRETQYF. The DNA of the CDR3 is TGTGCCTGGAGTGTCATAGGACGGAGAGAGACCCAGTACTTC. Looking up the rest from reference TRBV30 and TRBJ2-5 gives the full variable domain: SQTIHQWPATLVQPVGSPLSLECTVEGTSNPNLYWYRQAAGRGLQLLFYSVGIGQISSEVPQNLSASRPQDRQFILSSKKLLLSDSGFYLCAWSVIGRRETQYFGPGTRLLVL.